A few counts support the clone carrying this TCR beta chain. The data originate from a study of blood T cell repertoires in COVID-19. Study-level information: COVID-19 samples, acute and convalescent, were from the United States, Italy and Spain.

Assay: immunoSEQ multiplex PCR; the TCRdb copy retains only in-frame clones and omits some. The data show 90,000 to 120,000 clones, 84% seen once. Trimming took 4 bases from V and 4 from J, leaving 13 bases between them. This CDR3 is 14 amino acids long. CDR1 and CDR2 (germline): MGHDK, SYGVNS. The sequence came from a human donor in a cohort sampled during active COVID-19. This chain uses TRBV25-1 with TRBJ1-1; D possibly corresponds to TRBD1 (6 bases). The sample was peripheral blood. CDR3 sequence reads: CASSVTGSATEAFF. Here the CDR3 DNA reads TGTGCCAGCAGTGTCACAGGGTCGGCCACTGAAGCTTTCTTT.